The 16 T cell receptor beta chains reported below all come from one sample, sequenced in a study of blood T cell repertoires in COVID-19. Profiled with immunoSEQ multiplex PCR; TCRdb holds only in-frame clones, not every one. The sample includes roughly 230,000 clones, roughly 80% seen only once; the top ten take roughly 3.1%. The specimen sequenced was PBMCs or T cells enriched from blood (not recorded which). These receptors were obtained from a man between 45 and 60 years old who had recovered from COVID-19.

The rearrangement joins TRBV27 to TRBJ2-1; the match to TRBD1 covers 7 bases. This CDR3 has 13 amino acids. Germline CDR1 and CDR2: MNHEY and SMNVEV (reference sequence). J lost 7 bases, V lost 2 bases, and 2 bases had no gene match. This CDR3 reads CASSLDRANEQFF. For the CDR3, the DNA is TGTGCCAGCAGTTTAGACAGGGCTAATGAGCAGTTCTTC.

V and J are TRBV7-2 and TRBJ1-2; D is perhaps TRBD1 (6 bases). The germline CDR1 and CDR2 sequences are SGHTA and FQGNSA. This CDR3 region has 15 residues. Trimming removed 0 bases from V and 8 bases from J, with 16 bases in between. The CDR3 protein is CASSLARTATMGYTF. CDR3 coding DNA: TGTGCCAGCAGCTTAGCAAGGACAGCCACTATGGGCTACACCTTC.

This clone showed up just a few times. The CDR3 DNA follows: TGCGCCAGCAGCTCGGACAGGGCCAAAAACATTCAGTACTTC. Translated, it gives CASSSDRAKNIQYF. The rearrangement joins TRBV5-1 to TRBJ2-4; TRBD1 matches 7 bases. The CDR3 is made up of 14 amino acids. Germline V gene data show CDR1 as SGHRS and CDR2 as YFSETQ. The J segment lost 1 base and the V segment lost 3 bases, leaving 1 base of the junction unmatched.

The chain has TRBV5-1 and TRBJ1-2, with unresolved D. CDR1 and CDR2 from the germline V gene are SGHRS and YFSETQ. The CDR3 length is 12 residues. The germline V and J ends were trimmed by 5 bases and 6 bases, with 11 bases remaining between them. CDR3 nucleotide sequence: TGCGCCAGCAGTCAAGACAATCATGGCTACACCTTC. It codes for CASSQDNHGYTF.

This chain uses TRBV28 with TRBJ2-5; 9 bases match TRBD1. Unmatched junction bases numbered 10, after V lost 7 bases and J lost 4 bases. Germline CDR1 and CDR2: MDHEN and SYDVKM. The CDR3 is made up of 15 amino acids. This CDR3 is CASKSGTGNSETQYF. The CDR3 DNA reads TGTGCCAGCAAGTCCGGGACAGGGAATTCAGAGACCCAGTACTTC.

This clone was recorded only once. Here the CDR3 reads CASSALLLSYEQYF. DNA of the CDR3: TGTGCCAGCAGCGCTCTCCTACTCTCCTACGAGCAGTACTTC. The chain employs TRBV2 and TRBJ2-7; D not certain. Deletions cut 6 bases from V and 0 bases from J, with 12 bases between. The CDR3 loop spans 14 amino acids. Germline V gene sequence: CDR1 SNHLY, CDR2 FYNNEI.

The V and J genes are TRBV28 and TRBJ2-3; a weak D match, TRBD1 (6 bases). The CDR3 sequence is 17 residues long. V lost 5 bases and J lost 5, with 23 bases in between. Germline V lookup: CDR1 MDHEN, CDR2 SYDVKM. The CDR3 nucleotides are TGTGCCAGCAGTCCTTATAGCCCGGACAGACTACTAGATACGCAGTATTTT. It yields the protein CASSPYSPDRLLDTQYF.

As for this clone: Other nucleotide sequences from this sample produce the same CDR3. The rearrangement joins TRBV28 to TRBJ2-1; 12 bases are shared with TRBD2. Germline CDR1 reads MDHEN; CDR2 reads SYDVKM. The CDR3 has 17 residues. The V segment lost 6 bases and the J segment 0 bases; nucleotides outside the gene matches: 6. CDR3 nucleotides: TGTGCCAGCAGAGGACTAGCGGGAAGGAGCTCCTACAATGAGCAGTTCTTC. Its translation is CASRGLAGRSSYNEQFF.

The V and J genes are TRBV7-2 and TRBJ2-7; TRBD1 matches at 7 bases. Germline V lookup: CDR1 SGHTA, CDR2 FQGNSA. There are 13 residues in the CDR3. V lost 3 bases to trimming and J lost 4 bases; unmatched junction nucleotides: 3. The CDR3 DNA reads TGTGCCAGCAGCTTCGAACAGGGGTACGAGCAGTACTTC. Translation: CASSFEQGYEQYF.

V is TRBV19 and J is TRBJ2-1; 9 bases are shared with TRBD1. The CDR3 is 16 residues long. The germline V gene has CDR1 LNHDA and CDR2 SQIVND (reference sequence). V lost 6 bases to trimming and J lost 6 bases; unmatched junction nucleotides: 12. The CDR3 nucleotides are TGTGCCAGTAGCAAAGGACAGGGGCCCCCCGGCAATGAGCAGTTCTTC. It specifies CASSKGQGPPGNEQFF.

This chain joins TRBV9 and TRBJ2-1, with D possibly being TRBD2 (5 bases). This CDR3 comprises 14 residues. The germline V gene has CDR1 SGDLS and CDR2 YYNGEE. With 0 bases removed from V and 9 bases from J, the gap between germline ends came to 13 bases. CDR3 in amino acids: CASSVGELAGEQFF. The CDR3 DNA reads TGTGCCAGCAGCGTAGGTGAGCTAGCAGGTGAGCAGTTCTTC.

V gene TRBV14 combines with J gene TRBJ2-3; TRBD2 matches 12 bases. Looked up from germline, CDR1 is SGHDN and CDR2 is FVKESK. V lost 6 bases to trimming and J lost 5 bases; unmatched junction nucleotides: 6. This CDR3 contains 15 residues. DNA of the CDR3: TGTGCCAGCAGTCTACTAGCGGGAGGTAAAGATACGCAGTATTTT. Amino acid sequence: CASSLLAGGKDTQYF.

The CDR3 coding sequence is TGTGCCAGCAGTTTGACACCCCTAAGCTACGGCTACACCTTC. It is translated as CASSLTPLSYGYTF. The V and J genes are TRBV28 and TRBJ1-2; no firm D call. The CDR3 is made up of 14 amino acids. V lost 3 bases, J lost 8 bases, and 16 bases lay in between. Germline CDR1 and CDR2: MDHEN and SYDVKM.

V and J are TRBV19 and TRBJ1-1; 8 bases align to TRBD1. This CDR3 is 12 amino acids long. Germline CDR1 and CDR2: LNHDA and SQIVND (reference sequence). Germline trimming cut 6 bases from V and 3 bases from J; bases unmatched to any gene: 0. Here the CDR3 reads CASRTGDTEAFF. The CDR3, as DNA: TGTGCCAGTAGGACAGGGGACACTGAAGCTTTCTTT.

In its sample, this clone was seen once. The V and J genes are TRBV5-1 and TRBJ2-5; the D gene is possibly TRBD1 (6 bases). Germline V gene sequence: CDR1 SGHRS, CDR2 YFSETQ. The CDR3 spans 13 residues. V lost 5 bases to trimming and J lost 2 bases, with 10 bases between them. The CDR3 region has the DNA TGCGCCAGCAGGTCTCAGGGGCAAGAGACCCAGTACTTC. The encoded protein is CASRSQGQETQYF.

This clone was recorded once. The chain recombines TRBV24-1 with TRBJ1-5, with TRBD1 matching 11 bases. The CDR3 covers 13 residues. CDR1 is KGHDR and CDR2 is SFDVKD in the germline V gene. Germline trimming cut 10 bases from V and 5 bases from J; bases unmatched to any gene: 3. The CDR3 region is CATGTGGDQPQHF. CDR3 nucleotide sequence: TGTGCCACGGGGACAGGGGGTGATCAGCCCCAGCATTTT.